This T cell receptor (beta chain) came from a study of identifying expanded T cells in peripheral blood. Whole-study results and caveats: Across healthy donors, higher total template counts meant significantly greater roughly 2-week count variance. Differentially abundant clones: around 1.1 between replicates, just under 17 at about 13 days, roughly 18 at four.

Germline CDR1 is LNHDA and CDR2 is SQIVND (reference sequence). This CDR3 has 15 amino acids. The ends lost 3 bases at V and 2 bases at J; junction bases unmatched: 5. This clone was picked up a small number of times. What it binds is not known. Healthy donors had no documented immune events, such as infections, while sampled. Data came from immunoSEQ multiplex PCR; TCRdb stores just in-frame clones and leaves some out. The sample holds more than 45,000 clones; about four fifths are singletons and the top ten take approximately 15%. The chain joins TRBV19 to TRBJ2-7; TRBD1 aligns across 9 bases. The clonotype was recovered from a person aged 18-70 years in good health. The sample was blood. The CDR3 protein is CASSMGQGSTYEQYF. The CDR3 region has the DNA TGTGCCAGTAGTATGGGACAGGGTTCGACCTACGAGCAGTACTTC.